This T cell receptor (beta chain) was sequenced for a study of identical twins. Points from the study as a whole: Clonotypes of the beta chain that were abundant in cord blood carried fewer insertions (memory repertoires showed none). Weaker excess twin sharing was observed in beta out-of-frame sequences. The authors noted that invariant MAIT and iNKT cells could partly confound zero-insertion analyses.

In germline, CDR1 is SGHRS, CDR2 YFSETQ. The CDR3 is 15 residues long. Deletions cut 0 bases from V and 6 bases from J, with 15 bases between. Template switching added a universal primer binding site, and final cDNA carried unique molecular identifiers. TCRdb called the 5' RACE reads again in MiXCR, with one record for every CDR3 protein. The table includes approximately 670,000 distinct CDR3 sequences, approximately 6.1% detected once. About this clonotype itself: The antigen remains undetermined.

Material for sequencing was naive T cells sorted from blood. This sequence joins TRBV5-1 and TRBJ2-5; a weak D match, TRBD2 (6 bases). The clonotype originates from a man aged 18 to 29 in good health. The CDR3 DNA is TGCGCCAGCAGCTTGGCTGACTCAGGGAGGCAGACCCAGTACTTC. Translating gives CASSLADSGRQTQYF.